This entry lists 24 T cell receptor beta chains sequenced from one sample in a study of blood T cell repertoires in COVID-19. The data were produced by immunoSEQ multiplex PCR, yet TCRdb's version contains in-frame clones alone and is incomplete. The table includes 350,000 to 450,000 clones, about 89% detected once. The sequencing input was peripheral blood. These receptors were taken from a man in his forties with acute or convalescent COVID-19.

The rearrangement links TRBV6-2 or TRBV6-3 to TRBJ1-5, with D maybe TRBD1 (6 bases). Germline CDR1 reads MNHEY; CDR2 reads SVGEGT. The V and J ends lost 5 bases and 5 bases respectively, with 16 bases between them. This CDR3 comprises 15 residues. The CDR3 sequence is CASSRDTLKYQPQHF. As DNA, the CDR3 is TGTGCCAGCAGTAGGGACACCCTCAAATATCAGCCCCAGCATTTT.

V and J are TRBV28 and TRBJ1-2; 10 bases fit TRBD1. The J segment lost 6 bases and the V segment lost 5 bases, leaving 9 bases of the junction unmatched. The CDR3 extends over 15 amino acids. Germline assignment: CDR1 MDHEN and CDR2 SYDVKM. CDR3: CASSNQDRGIDGYTF. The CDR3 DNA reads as TGTGCCAGCAGTAACCAGGACAGGGGGATTGATGGCTACACCTTC.

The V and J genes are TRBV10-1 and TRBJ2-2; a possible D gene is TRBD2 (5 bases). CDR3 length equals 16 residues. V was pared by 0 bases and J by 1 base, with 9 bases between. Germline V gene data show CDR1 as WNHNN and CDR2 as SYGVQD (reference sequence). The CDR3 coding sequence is TGCGCCAGCAGTGAGTCGGGCGGGTTGAACACCGGGGAGCTGTTTTTT. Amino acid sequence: CASSESGGLNTGELFF.

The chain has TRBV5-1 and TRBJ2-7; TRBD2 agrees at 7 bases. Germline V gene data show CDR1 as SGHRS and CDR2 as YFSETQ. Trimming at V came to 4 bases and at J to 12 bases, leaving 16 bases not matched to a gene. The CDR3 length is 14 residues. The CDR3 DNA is TGCGCCAGCAGCCCCGACGGATCGGGGGGATCGTGGTACTTC. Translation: CASSPDGSGGSWYF.

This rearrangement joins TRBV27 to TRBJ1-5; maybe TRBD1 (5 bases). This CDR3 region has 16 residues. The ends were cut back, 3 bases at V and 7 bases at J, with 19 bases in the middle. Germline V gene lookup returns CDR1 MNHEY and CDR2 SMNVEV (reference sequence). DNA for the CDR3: TGTGCCAGCAGTTTGAAATTCGACTTCCAGGGACAGCCCCAGCATTTT. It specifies CASSLKFDFQGQPQHF.

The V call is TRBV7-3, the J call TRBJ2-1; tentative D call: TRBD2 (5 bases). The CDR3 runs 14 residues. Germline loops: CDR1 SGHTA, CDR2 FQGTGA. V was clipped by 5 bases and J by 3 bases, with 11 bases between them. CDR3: CASSPGLFYNEQFF. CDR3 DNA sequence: TGTGCCAGCAGCCCAGGACTTTTCTACAATGAGCAGTTCTTC.

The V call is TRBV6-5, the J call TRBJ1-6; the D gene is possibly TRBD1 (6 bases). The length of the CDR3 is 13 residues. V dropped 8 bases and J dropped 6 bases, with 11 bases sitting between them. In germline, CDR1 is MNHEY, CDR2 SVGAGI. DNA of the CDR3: TGTGCCAGCCGCGCAGGGGCTAATTCACCCCTCCACTTT. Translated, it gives CASRAGANSPLHF.

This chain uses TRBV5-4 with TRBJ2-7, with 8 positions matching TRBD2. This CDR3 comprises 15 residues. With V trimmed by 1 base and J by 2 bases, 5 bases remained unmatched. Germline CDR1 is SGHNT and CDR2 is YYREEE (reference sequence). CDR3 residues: CASSLMIAGTYEQYF. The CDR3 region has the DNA TGTGCCAGCAGCTTGATGATAGCGGGAACCTACGAGCAGTACTTC.

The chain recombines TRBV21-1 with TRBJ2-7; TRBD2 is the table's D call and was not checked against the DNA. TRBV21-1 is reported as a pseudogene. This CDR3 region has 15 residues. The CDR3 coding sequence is TGTGCCAGCATACCTCCCGGGACTAGGACCTACGAGCAGTACTTC. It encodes CASIPPGTRTYEQYF.

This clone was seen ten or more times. The CDR3 is CASSPQPDRANTEAFF. In nucleotides, the CDR3 is TGTGCCAGCAGCCCGCAACCGGACAGGGCGAACACTGAAGCTTTCTTT. This sequence joins TRBV21-1 and TRBJ1-1; the D call of TRBD1 is as the table states it, not checked on the DNA. TRBV21-1 is shown as a pseudogene. CDR3 length: 16 amino acids.

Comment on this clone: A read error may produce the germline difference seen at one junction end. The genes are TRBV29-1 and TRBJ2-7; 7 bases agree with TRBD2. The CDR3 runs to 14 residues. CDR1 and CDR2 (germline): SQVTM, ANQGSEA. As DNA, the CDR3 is TGCAGCGCTGAAGGTCCTAGCGGCTCCTACGAGCAGTACTTC. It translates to CSAEGPSGSYEQYF.

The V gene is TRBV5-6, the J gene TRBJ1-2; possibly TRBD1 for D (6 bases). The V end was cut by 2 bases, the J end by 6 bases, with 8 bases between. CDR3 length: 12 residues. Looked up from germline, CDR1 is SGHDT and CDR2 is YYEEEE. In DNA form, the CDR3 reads TGTGCCAGCAGCTTACAGGGTCATGGCTACACCTTC. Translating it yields CASSLQGHGYTF. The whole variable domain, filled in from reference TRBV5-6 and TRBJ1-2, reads DAGVTQSPTHLIKTRGQQVTLRCSPKSGHDTVSWYQQALGQGPQFIFQYYEEEERQRGNFPDRFSGHQFPNYSSELNVNALLLGDSALYLCASSLQGHGYTFGSGTRLTVV.

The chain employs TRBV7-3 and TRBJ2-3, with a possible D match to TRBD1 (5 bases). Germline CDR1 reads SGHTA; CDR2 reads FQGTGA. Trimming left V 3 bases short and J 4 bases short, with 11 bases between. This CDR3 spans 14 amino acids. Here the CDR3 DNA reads TGTGCCAGCAGCTTGGAACAGGTCGCAGATACGCAGTATTTT. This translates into CASSLEQVADTQYF. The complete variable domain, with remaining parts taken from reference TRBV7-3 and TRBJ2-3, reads GAGVSQTPSNKVTEKGKYVELRCDPISGHTALYWYRQSLGQGPEFLIYFQGTGAADDSGLPNDRFFAVRPEGSVSTLKIQRTERGDSAVYLCASSLEQVADTQYFGPGTRLTVL.

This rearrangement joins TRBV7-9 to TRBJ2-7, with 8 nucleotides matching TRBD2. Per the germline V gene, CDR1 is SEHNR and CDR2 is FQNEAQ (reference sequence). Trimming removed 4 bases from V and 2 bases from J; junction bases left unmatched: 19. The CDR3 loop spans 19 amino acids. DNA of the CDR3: TGTGCCAGCAGCTCCACACCCTACTCAATAGCGGGACAAGCCTACGAGCAGTACTTC. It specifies CASSSTPYSIAGQAYEQYF.

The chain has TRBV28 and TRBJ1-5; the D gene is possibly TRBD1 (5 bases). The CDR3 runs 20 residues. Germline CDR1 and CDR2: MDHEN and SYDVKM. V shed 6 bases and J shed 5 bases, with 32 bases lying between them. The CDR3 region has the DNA TGTGCCAGCAGCCCCTTTAAGGGTTCAAGGGCGTTTTGGGGGGATCAGCCCCAGCATTTT. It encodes CASSPFKGSRAFWGDQPQHF.

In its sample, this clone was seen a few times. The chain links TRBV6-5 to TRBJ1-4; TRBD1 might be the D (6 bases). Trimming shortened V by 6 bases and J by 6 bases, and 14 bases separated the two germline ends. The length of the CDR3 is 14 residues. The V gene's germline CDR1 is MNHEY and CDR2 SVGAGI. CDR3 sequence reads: CASRGVGADEKLFF. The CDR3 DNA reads TGTGCCAGCAGGGGAGTGGGGGCTGATGAAAAACTGTTTTTT.

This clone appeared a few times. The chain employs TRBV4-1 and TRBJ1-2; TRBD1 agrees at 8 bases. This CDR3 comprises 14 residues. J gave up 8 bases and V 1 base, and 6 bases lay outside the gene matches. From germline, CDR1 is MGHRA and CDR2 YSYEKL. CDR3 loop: CASSQGTGTRGYTF. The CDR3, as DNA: TGCGCCAGCAGCCAAGGGACAGGGACGAGAGGCTACACCTTC.

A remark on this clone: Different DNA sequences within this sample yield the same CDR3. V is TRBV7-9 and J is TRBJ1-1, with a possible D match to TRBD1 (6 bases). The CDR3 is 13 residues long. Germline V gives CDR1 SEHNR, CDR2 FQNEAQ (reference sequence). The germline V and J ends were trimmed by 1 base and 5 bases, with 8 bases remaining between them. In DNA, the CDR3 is TGTGCCAGCAGCTTAGGAGGGGGTACTGAAGCTTTCTTT. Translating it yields CASSLGGGTEAFF. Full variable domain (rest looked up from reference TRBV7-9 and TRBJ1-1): DTGVSQNPRHKITKRGQNVTFRCDPISEHNRLYWYRQTLGQGPEFLTYFQNEAQLEKSRLLSDRFSAERPKGSFSTLEIQRTEQGDSAMYLCASSLGGGTEAFFGQGTRLTVV.

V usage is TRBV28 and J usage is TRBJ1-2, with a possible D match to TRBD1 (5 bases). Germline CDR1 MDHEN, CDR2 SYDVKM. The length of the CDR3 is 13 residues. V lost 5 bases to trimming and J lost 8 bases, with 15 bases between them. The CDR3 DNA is TGTGCCAGCAGTATCGACCAGGGCGACGGCTACACCTTC. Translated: CASSIDQGDGYTF.

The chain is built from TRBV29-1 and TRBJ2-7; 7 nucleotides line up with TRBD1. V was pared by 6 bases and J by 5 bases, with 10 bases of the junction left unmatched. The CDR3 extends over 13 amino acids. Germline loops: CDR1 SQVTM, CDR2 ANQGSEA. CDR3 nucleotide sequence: TGCAGCGTCGCGAGGACAGGATCTGACGAGCAGTACTTC. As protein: CSVARTGSDEQYF.

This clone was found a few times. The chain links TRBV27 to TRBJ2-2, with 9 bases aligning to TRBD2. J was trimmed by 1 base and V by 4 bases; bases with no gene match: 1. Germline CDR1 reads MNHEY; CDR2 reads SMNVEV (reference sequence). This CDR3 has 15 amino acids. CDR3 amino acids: CASSWTSVNTGELFF. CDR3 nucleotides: TGTGCCAGCAGTTGGACTAGCGTGAACACCGGGGAGCTGTTTTTT.

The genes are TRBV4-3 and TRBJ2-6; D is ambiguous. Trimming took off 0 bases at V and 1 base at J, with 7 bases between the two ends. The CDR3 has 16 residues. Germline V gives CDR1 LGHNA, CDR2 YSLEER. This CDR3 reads CASSQDYTSGANVLTF. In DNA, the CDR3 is TGCGCCAGCAGCCAAGATTACACATCTGGGGCCAACGTCCTGACTTTC.

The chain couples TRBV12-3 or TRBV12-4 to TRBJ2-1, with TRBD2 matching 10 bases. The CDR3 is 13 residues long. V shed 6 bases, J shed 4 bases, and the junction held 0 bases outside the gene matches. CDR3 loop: CASRLAGYNEQFF. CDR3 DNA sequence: TGTGCCAGCAGACTAGCGGGGTACAATGAGCAGTTCTTC.

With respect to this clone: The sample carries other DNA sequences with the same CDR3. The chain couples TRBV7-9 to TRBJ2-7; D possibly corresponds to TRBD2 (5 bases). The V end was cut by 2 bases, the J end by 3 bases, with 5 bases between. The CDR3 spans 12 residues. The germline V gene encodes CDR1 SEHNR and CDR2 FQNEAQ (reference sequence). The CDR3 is CASSLSGYEQYF. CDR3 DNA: TGTGCCAGCAGCTTAAGCGGCTACGAGCAGTACTTC.